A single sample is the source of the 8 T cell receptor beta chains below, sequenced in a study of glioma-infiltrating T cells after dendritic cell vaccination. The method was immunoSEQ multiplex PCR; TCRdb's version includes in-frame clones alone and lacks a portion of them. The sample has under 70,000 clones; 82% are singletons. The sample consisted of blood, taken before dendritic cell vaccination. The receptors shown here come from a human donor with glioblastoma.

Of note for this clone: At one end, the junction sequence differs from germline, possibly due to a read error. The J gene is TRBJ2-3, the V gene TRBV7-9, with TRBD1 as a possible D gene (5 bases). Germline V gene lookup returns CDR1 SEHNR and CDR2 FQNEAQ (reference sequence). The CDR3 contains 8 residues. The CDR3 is CASSPRDF. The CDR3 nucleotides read TGTGCCAGCAGCCCCAGGGATTTT.

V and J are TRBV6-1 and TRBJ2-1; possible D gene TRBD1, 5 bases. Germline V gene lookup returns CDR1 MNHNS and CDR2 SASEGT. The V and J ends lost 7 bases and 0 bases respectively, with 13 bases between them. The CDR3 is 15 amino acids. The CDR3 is CASNRQFSSYNEQFF. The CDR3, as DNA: TGTGCCAGCAATCGACAGTTTAGCTCCTACAATGAGCAGTTCTTC.

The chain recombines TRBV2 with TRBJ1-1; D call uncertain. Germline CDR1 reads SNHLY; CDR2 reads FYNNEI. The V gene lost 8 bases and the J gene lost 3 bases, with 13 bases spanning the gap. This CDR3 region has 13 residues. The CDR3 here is CASGLYGDTEAFF. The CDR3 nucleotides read TGTGCCAGCGGTTTATACGGGGACACTGAAGCTTTCTTT.

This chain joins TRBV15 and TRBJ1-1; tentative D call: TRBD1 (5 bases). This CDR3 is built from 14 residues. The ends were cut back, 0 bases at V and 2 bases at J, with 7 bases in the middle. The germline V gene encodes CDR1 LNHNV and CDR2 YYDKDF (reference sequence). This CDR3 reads CATSRDRTNTEAFF. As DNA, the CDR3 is TGTGCCACCAGCAGAGATCGGACAAACACTGAAGCTTTCTTT.

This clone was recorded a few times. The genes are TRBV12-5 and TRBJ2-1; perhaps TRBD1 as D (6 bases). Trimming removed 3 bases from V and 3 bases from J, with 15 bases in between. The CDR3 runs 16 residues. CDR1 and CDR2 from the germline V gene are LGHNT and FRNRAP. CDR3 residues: CASGFMVGQFYNEQFF. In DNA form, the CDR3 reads TGTGCTAGTGGTTTTATGGTAGGACAGTTCTACAATGAGCAGTTCTTC.

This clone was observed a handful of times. CDR3 residues: CASSSLAGQGNNRNEQFF. In DNA, the CDR3 is TGTGCCAGCAGCTCCTTAGCCGGACAGGGGAACAACAGAAATGAGCAGTTCTTC. This chain links TRBV7-6 with TRBJ2-1, with 9 bases identical to TRBD1. The CDR3 is 18 amino acids. Germline V gives CDR1 SGHVS, CDR2 FNYEAQ. V lost 4 bases, J lost 7 bases, and 17 bases stayed unmatched.

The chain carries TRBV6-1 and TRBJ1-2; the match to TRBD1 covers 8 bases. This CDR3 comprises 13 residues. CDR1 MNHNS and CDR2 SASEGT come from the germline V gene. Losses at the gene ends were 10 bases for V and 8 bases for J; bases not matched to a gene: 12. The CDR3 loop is CATQTGDGRGYTF. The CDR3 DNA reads TGTGCCACCCAGACAGGGGACGGTAGAGGCTACACCTTC.

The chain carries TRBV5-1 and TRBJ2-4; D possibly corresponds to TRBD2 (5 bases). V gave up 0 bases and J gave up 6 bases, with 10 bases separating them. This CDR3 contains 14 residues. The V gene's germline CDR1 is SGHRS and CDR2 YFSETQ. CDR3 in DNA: TGCGCCAGCAGCTTGGACCCCGCGGGAAACATTCAGTACTTC. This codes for CASSLDPAGNIQYF. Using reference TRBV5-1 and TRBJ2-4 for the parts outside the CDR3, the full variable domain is KAGVTQTPRYLIKTRGQQVTLSCSPISGHRSVSWYQQTPGQGLQFLFEYFSETQRNKGNFPGRFSGRQFSNSRSEMNVSTLELGDSALYLCASSLDPAGNIQYFGAGTRLSVL.